The clone carrying this TCR beta chain has only a few counts. The protocol was immunoSEQ multiplex PCR, while the TCRdb copy is restricted to in-frame clones and leaves out a portion. Of tens of thousands of clones listed, roughly three quarters are singletons. The CDR3 spans 15 residues. The V gene lost 8 bases and the J gene lost 7 bases, with 19 bases spanning the gap. Germline CDR1 and CDR2: SGHRS and YFSETQ. The data belong to a study of chemoradiotherapy in HPV16-positive cancers. The chain couples TRBV5-1 to TRBJ1-6, with a possible D match to TRBD1 (5 bases). This TCR came from a human donor with HPV-associated anogenital cancer. This material consisted of blood, taken from a patient who underwent chemoradiotherapy. The CDR3 nucleotides are TGCGCCAGTACGGCGCAGGGCGAGGTCAATTCACCCCTCCACTTT. Protein: CASTAQGEVNSPLHF.